A single sample gave rise to the 9 T cell receptor beta chains below, sequenced in a study of response to subunit inactivated influenza vaccine. TCRdb re-called the RT-PCR reads through MiXCR, storing one row per CDR3 protein. Counted here are under 850,000 distinct CDR3 sequences, around 18% occurring once; the ten biggest clones make up roughly a tenth. This specimen was PBMCs from blood, taken 4 to 6 days after vaccination. These receptors were taken from a man in his forties or fifties who received an inactivated influenza vaccine.

This clonotype was picked up many times. The CDR3 loop is CASSVGLRGFDEQFF. Written as DNA, the CDR3 is TGTGCCAGCAGCGTAGGTCTGCGGGGGTTCGATGAGCAGTTCTTC. The chain employs TRBV9 and TRBJ2-1; 7 nucleotides match TRBD2. J was trimmed by 8 bases and V by 0 bases; bases with no gene match: 8. Germline values: CDR1 SGDLS, CDR2 YYNGEE. The CDR3 runs 15 residues.

With respect to this clonotype: A junction end diverges from the germline sequence, so it may reflect a read error. This chain connects TRBV6-1 to TRBJ1-4, with D unresolved. The CDR3 loop spans 15 amino acids. Germline CDR1 MNHNS, CDR2 SASEGT. CDR3 sequence (DNA): TGTGCCAGCAGTGAGGGGTATCGGGGTAGTGAAAAACCGTTTTTT. Translation gives CASSEGYRGSEKPFF.

The V gene is TRBV2, the J gene TRBJ2-1, with D uncertain. Trimming left V 1 base short and J 9 bases short, with 4 bases between. The CDR3 sequence is 11 residues long. The germline CDR1 and CDR2 sequences are SNHLY and FYNNEI. CDR3 protein: CASSEGREQFF. CDR3 DNA: TGTGCCAGCAGTGAAGGGCGTGAGCAGTTCTTC. The full variable domain, its missing parts supplied by reference TRBV2 and TRBJ2-1, is EPEVTQTPSHQVTQMGQEVILRCVPISNHLYFYWYRQILGQKVEFLVSFYNNEISEKSEIFDDQFSVERPDGSNFTLKIRSTKLEDSAMYFCASSEGREQFFGPGTRLTVL.

The chain recombines TRBV4-1 with TRBJ2-2; D is perhaps TRBD1 (6 bases). The V end was cut by 4 bases, the J end by 1 base, with 13 bases between. This CDR3 spans 16 amino acids. The germline V gene has CDR1 MGHRA and CDR2 YSYEKL. CDR3 coding DNA: TGCGCCAGCAGCCTCAGGACAGTGATGAACACCGGGGAGCTGTTTTTT. This encodes CASSLRTVMNTGELFF.

This clonotype was recorded at least ten times. This sequence joins TRBV7-8 and TRBJ1-5; D is undetermined. Germline V gives CDR1 SGHVS, CDR2 FQNEAQ. V lost 5 bases, J lost 0 bases, and 17 bases lay in between. The CDR3 consists of 17 residues. The CDR3 reads CASSLPRRLNSNQPQHF. In nucleotides, the CDR3 is TGTGCCAGCAGCCTACCACGACGGCTAAATAGCAATCAGCCCCAGCATTTT.

This clonotype has just one count. The chain joins TRBV19 to TRBJ2-2, with D perhaps given as TRBD1 or TRBD2 (5 bases each). The germline V and J ends were trimmed by 4 bases and 1 base, with 13 bases remaining between them. Germline V gene sequence: CDR1 LNHDA, CDR2 SQIVND (reference sequence). This CDR3 has 16 amino acids. Here the CDR3 reads CASSSPPGRNTGELFF. Here the CDR3 DNA reads TGTGCCAGTAGTAGCCCCCCGGGACGGAACACCGGGGAGCTGTTTTTT.

The sample holds many counts of this clonotype. The V and J genes are TRBV27 and TRBJ2-5, with 10 bases that match TRBD2. The junction had 4 bases not matched to a gene; V was cut back by 2 bases and J by 4 bases. CDR1 and CDR2 from the germline V gene are MNHEY and SMNVEV (reference sequence). The CDR3 runs 15 residues. CDR3 amino acids: CASSLVAGGLETQYF. CDR3 bases: TGTGCCAGCAGTTTAGTAGCGGGGGGACTAGAGACCCAGTACTTC.

This clonotype was counted between two and nine times. This chain connects TRBV20-1 to TRBJ2-7, with D tentatively TRBD2 (6 bases). The germline gives CDR1 DFQATT, CDR2 SNEGSKA (reference sequence). CDR3 length equals 13 residues. V lost 7 bases, J lost 0 bases, and 13 bases lay in between. In DNA form, the CDR3 reads TGCAGTGGGTGGACCGGGAGCTCCTACGAGCAGTACTTC. It specifies CSGWTGSSYEQYF.

This clonotype occurred a few times. V is TRBV29-1 and J is TRBJ2-7, with D perhaps assigned TRBD1 or TRBD2 (6 bases each). The CDR3 totals 13 residues. Germline V CDR1 and CDR2: SQVTM, ANQGSEA. V lost 5 bases and J 0 bases, leaving 11 bases between the germline ends. The CDR3 reads CSVTGGNSYEQYF. CDR3 DNA sequence: TGCAGCGTTACCGGGGGCAACTCCTACGAGCAGTACTTC.